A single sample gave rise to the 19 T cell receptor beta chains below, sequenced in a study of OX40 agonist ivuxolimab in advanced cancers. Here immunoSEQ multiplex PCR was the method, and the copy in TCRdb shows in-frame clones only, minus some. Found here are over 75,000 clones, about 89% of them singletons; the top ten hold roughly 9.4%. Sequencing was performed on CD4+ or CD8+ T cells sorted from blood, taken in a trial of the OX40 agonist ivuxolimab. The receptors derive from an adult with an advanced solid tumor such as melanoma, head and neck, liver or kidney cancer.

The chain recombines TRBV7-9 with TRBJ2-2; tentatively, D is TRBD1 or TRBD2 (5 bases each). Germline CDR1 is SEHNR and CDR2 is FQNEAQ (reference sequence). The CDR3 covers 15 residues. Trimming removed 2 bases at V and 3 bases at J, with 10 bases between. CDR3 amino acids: CASSLRDGHTGELFF. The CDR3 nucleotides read TGTGCCAGCAGCTTAAGGGACGGTCACACCGGGGAGCTGTTTTTT. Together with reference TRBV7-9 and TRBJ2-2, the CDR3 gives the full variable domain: DTGVSQNPRHKITKRGQNVTFRCDPISEHNRLYWYRQTLGQGPEFLTYFQNEAQLEKSRLLSDRFSAERPKGSFSTLEIQRTEQGDSAMYLCASSLRDGHTGELFFGEGSRLTVL.

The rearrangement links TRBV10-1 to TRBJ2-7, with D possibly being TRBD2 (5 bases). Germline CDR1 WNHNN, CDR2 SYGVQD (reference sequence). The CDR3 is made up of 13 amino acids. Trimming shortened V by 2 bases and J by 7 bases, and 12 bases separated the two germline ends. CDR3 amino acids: CASSEVRGWEQYF. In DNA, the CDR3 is TGCGCCAGCAGTGAGGTTCGGGGATGGGAGCAGTACTTC.

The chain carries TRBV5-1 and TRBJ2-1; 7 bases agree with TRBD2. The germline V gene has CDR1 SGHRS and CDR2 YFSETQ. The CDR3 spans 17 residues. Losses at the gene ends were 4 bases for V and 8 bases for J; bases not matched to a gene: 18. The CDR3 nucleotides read TGCGCCAGCAGCCCATACCAGGGAGGGAGGGCCGGGGATGAGCAGTTCTTC. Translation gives CASSPYQGGRAGDEQFF.

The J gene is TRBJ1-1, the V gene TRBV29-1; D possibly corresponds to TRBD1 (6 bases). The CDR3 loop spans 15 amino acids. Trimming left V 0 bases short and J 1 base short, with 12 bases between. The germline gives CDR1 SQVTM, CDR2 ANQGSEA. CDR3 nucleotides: TGCAGCGTTGAAGATGGTATGGGGGCGAACACTGAAGCTTTCTTT. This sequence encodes CSVEDGMGANTEAFF.

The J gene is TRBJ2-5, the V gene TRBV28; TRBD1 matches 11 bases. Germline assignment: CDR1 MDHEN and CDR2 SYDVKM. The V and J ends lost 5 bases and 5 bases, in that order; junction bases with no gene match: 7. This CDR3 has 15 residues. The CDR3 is CASSRDRGRGETQYF. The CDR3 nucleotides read TGTGCCAGCAGTAGGGACAGGGGGAGGGGTGAGACCCAGTACTTC.

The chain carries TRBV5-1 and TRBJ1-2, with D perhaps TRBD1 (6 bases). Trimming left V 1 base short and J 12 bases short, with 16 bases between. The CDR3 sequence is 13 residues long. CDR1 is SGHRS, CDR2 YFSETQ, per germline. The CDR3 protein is CASSLPGAPSHTF. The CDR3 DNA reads TGCGCCAGCAGCTTGCCGGGGGCCCCTAGCCACACCTTC.

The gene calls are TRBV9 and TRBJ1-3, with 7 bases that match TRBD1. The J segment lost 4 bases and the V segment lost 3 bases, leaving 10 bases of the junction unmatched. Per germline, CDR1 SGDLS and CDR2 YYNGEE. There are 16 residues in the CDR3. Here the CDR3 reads CASSGPGRGRGNTIYF. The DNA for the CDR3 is TGTGCCAGCAGCGGCCCGGGAAGGGGGCGAGGAAACACCATATATTTT.

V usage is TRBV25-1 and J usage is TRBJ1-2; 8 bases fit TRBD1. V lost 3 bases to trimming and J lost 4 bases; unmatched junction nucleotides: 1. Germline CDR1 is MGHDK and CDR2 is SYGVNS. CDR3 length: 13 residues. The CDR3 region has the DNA TGTGCCAGCAGTGAGGGACAGGCCTATGGCTACACCTTC. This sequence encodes CASSEGQAYGYTF.

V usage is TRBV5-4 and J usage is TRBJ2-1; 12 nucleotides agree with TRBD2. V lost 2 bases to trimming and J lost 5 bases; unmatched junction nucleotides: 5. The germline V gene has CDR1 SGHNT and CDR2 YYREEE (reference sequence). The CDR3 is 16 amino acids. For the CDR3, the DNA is TGTGCCAGCAGCTTTCTAGCGGGAGGGCCTGACAATGAGCAGTTCTTC. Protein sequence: CASSFLAGGPDNEQFF.

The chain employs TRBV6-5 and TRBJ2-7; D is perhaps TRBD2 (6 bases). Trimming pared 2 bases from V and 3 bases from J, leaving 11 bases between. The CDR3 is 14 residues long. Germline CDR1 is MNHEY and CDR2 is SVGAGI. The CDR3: CASSYGQGGYEQYF. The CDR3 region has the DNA TGTGCCAGCAGTTACGGCCAGGGAGGCTACGAGCAGTACTTC.

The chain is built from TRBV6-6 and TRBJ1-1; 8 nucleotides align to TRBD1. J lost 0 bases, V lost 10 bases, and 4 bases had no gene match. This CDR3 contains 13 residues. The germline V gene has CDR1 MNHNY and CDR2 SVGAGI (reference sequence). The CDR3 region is CAIRQGLNTEAFF. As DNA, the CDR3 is TGTGCCATACGACAGGGGCTGAACACTGAAGCTTTCTTT.

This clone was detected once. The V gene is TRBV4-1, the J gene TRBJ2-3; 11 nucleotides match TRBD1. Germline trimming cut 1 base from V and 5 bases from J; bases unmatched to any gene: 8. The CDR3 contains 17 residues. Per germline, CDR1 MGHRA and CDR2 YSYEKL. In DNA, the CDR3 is TGCGCCAGCAGCCAAGGTCTTGGACAGGGGGCAGGAGATACGCAGTATTTT. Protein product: CASSQGLGQGAGDTQYF.

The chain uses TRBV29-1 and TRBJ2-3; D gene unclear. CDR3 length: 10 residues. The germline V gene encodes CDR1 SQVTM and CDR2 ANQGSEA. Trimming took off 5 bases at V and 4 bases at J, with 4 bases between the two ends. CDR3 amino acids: CSVLADTQYF. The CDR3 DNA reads TGCAGCGTTCTGGCAGATACGCAGTATTTT.

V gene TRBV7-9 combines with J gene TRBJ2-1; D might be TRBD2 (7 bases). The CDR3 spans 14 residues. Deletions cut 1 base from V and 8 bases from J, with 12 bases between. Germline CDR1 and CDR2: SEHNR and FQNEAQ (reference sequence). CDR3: CASSLVQGRDEQFF. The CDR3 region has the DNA TGTGCCAGCAGCTTAGTCCAGGGGAGGGATGAGCAGTTCTTC.

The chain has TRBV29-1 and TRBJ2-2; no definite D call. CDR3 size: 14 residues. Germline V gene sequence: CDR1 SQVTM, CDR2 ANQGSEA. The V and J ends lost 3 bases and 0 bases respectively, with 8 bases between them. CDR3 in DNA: TGCAGCGTTGAGACGGGCCCGAACACCGGGGAGCTGTTTTTT. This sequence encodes CSVETGPNTGELFF.

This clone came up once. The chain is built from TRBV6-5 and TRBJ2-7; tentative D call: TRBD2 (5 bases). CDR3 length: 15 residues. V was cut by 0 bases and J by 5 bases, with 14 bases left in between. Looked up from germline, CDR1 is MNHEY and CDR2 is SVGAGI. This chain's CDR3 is CASSYSSGSLDEQYF. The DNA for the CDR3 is TGTGCCAGCAGTTACTCATCGGGGTCGTTGGACGAGCAGTACTTC.

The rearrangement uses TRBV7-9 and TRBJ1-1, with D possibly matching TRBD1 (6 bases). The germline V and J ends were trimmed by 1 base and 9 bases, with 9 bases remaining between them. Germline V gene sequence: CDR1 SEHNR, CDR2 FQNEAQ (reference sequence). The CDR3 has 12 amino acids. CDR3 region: CASSLVDRQAFF. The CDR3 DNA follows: TGTGCCAGCAGCTTAGTGGACAGACAAGCTTTCTTT.

CDR3 residues: CASSFPDRAGTGELFF. In DNA, the CDR3 is TGTGCCAGCAGCTTTCCAGACAGGGCCGGCACCGGGGAGCTGTTTTTT. The chain employs TRBV7-9 and TRBJ2-2; TRBD1 aligns across 7 bases. The CDR3 contains 16 residues. The germline CDR1 and CDR2 sequences are SEHNR and FQNEAQ (reference sequence). The trim removed 3 bases at V and 4 bases at J, leaving 8 bases unmatched.

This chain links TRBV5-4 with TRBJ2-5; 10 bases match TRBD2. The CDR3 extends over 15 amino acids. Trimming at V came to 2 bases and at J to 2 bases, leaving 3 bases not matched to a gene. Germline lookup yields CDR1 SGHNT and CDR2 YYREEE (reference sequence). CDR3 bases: TGTGCCAGCAGCTTTAAGCGGGAGGGGCAAGAGACCCAGTACTTC. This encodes CASSFKREGQETQYF.